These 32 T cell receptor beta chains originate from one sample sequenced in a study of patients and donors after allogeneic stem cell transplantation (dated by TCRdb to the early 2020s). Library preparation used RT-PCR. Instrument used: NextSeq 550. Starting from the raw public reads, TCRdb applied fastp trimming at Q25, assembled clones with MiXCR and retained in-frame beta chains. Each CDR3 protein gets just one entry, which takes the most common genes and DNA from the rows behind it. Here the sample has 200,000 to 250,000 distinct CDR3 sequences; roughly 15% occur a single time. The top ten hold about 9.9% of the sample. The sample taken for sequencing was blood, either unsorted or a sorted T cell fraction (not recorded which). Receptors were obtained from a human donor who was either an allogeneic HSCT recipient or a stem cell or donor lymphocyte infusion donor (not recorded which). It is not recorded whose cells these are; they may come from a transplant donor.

The CDR3 loop reads CASSQDLQGAQNTEAFF. The CDR3 DNA reads TGCGCCAGCAGCCAAGACCTACAGGGGGCGCAGAACACTGAAGCTTTCTTT. This rearrangement joins TRBV4-1 to TRBJ1-1, with TRBD1 matching over 9 bases. The CDR3 spans 17 residues. From germline, CDR1 is MGHRA and CDR2 YSYEKL. V dropped 0 bases and J dropped 1; count of bases not matched to a gene: 6.

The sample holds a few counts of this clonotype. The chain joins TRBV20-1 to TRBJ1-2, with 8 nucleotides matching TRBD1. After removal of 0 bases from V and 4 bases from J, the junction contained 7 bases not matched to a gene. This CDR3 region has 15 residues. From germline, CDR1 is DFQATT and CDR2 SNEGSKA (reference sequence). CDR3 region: CSARDGAGGSYGYTF. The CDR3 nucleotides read TGCAGTGCTAGAGATGGAGCAGGGGGCAGCTATGGCTACACCTTC.

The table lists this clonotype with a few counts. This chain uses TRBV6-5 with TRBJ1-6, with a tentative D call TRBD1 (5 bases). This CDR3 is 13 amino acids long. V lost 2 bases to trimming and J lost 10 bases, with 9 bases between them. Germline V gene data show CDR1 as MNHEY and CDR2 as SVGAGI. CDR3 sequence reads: CASSYRGLSPLHF. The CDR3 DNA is TGTGCCAGCAGTTACAGGGGCCTCTCACCCCTCCACTTT.

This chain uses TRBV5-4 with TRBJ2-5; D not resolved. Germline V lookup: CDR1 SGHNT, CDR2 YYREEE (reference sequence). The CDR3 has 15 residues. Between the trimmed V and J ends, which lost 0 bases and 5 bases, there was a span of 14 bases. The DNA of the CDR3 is TGTGCCAGCAGCTTGGATGGCCCCCCACGGGAGACCCAGTACTTC. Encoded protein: CASSLDGPPRETQYF.

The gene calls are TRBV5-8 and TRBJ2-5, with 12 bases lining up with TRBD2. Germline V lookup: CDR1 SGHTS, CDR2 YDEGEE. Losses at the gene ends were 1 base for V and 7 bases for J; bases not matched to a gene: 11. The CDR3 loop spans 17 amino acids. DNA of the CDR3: TGTGCCAGCAGCTTGCTGACTAGCGGGGGCGATCTCGGGACCCAGTACTTC. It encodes CASSLLTSGGDLGTQYF.

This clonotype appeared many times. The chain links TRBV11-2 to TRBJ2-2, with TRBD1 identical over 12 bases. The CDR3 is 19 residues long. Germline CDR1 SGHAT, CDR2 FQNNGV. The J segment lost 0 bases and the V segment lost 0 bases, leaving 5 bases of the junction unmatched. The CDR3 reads CASSLDRDRGLPNTGELFF. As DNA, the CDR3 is TGTGCCAGCAGCTTAGATCGGGACAGGGGGCTCCCGAACACCGGGGAGCTGTTTTTT.

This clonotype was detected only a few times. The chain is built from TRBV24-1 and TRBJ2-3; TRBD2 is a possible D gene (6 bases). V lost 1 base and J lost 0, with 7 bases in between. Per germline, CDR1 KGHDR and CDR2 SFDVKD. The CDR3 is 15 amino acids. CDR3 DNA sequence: TGTGCCACCAGTGATTTAGGGACTAGCACAGATACGCAGTATTTT. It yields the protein CATSDLGTSTDTQYF.

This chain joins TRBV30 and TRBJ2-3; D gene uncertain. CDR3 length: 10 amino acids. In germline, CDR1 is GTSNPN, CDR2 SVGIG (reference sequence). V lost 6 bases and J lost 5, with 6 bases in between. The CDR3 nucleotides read TGTGCCTGTGGGGTAGATACGCAGTATTTT. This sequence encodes CACGVDTQYF.

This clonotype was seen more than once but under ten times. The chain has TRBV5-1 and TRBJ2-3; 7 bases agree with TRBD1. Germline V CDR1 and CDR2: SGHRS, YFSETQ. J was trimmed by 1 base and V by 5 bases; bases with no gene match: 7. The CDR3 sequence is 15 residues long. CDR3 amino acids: CASRSAGTGTDTQYF. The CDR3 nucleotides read TGCGCCAGCAGGTCCGCCGGGACAGGCACAGATACGCAGTATTTT.

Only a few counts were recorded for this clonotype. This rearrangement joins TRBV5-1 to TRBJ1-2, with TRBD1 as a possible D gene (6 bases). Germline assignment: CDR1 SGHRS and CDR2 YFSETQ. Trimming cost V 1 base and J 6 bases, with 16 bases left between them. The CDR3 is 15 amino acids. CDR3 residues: CASSLQSDYRDGYTF. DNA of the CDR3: TGCGCCAGCAGCTTGCAGTCCGACTACAGGGATGGCTACACCTTC.

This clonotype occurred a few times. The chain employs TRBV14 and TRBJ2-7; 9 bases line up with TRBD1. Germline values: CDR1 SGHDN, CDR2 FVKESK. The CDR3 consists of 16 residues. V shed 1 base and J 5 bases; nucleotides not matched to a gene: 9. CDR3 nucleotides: TGTGCCAGCAGCCAAGGGGTTGGACAGGGGAGTAACGAGCAGTACTTC. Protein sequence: CASSQGVGQGSNEQYF.

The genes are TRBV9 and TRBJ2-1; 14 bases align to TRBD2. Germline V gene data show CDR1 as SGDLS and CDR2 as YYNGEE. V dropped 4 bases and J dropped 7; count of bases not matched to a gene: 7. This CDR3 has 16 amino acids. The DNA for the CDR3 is TGTGCCAGCAGCTCGGGACTAGCGGGAGATCGGAATGAGCAGTTCTTC. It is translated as CASSSGLAGDRNEQFF.

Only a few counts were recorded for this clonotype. CDR3 amino acids: CASSLFRLSGNTIYF. CDR3 bases: TGTGCCAGCAGTCTATTCCGGCTCTCTGGAAACACCATATATTTT. The chain has TRBV6-1 and TRBJ1-3, with D unclear. V was trimmed by 5 bases and J by 0 bases, leaving 11 bases between them. The germline V gene has CDR1 MNHNS and CDR2 SASEGT. The CDR3 covers 15 residues.

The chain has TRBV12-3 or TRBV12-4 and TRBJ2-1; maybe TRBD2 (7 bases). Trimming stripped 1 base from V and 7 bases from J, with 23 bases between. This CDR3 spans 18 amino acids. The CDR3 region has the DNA TGTGCCAGCAGTTTAGAACCCCCGGGGGCGGGAGTGGCAAATGAGCAGTTCTTC. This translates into CASSLEPPGAGVANEQFF.

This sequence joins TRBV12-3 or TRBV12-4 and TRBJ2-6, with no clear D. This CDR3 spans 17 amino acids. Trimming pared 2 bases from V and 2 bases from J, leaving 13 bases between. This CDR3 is CASSLRVGRTGANVLTF. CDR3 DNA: TGTGCCAGCAGTTTAAGGGTCGGCCGAACTGGGGCCAACGTCCTGACTTTC.

CDR3 sequence (DNA): TGCAGCGTTGAGTCCCTAGGCGGTTACGAGCAGTACTTC. It specifies CSVESLGGYEQYF. The chain carries TRBV29-1 and TRBJ2-7; D ambiguous. Trimming removed 3 bases from V and 4 bases from J, with 13 bases in between. The length of the CDR3 is 13 residues. Looked up from germline, CDR1 is SQVTM and CDR2 is ANQGSEA.

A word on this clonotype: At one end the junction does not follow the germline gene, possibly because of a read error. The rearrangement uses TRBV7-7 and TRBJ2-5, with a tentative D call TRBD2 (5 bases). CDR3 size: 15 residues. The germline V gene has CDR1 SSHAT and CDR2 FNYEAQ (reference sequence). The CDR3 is CASSSTTLYQETQYF. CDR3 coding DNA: TGTGCTAGCAGCTCGACTACATTGTACCAAGAGACCCAGTACTTC.

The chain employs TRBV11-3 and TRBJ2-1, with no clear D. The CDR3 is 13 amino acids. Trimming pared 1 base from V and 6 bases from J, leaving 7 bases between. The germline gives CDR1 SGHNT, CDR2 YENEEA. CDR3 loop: CASSLGASNEQFF. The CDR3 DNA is TGTGCCAGCAGCTTAGGTGCTTCCAATGAGCAGTTCTTC.

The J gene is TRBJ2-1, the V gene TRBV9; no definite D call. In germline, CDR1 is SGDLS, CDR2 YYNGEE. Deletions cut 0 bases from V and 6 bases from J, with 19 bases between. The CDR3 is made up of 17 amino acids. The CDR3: CASSVGGTYSVGNEQFF. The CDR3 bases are TGTGCCAGCAGCGTAGGGGGAACTTATTCTGTGGGCAATGAGCAGTTCTTC.

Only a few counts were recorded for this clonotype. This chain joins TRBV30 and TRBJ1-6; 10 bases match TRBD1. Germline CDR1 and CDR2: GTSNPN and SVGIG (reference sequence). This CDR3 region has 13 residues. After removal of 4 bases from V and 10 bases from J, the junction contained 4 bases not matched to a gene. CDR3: CAWKGQGTSPLHF. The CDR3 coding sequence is TGTGCCTGGAAGGGACAGGGGACCTCACCCCTCCACTTT.

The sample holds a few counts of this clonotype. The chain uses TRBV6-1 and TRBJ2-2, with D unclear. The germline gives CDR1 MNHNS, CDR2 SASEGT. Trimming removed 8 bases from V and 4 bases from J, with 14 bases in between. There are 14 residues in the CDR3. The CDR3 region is CASSRIHGTGELFF. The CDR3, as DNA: TGTGCCAGCTCAAGGATCCACGGCACCGGGGAGCTGTTTTTT.

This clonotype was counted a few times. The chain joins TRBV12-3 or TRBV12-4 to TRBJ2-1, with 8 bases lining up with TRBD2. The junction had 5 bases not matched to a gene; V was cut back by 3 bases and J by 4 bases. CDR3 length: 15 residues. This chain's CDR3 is CASSFGVAGYNEQFF. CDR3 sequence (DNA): TGTGCCAGCAGTTTTGGGGTAGCGGGGTACAATGAGCAGTTCTTC.

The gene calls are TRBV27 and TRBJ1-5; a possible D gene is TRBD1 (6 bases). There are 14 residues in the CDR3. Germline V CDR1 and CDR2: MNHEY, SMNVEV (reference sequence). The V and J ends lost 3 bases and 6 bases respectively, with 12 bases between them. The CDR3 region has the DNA TGTGCCAGCAGTTTGTCAGGGGTAGGTCAGCCCCAGCATTTT. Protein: CASSLSGVGQPQHF.

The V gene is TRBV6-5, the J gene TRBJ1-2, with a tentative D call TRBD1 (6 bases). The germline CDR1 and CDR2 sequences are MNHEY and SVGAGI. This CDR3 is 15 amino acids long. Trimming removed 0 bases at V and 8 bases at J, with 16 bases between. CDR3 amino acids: CASSYSGTLTEGYTF. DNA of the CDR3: TGTGCCAGCAGTTACTCGGGGACACTCACGGAAGGCTACACCTTC.

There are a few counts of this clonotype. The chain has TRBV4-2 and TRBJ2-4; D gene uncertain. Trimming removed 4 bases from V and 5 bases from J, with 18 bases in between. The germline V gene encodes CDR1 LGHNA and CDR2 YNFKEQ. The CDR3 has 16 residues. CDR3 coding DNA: TGTGCCAGCAGCCGGAGCCTACGCAAAGAAGAAAACATTCAGTACTTC. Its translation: CASSRSLRKEENIQYF.

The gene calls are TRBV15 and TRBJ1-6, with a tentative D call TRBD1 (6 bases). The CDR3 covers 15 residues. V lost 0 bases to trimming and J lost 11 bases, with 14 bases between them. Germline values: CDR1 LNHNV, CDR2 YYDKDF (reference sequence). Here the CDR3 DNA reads TGTGCCACCAGCAGAGATAAGGACAGAACGACACCCCTCCACTTT. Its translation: CATSRDKDRTTPLHF.

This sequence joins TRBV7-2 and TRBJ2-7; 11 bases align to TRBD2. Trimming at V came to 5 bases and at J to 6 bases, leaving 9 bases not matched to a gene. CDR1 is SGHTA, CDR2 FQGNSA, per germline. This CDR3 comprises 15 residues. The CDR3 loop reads CASSLRGLAGGEQYF. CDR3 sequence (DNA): TGTGCCAGCAGCCTCCGTGGGCTAGCGGGGGGCGAGCAGTACTTC.

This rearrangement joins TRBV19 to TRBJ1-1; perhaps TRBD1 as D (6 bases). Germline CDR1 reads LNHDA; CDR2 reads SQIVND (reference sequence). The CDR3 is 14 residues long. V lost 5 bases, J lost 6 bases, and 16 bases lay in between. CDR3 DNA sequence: TGTGCCAGTAGTCCGAACCTCCGGGGGCCTGAAGCTTTCTTT. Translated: CASSPNLRGPEAFF.

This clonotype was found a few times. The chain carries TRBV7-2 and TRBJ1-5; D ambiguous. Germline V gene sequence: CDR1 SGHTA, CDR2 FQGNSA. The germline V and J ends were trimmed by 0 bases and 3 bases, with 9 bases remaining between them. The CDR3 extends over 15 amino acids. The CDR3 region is CASSLARGNNQPQHF. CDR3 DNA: TGTGCCAGCAGCTTAGCGCGAGGGAACAATCAGCCCCAGCATTTT.

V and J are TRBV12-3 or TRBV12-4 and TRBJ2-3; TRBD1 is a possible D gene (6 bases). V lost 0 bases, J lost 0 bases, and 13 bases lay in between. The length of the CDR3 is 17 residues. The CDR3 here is CASSLARRTVSTDTQYF. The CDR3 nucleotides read TGTGCCAGCAGTTTAGCTAGAAGGACAGTTAGCACAGATACGCAGTATTTT.

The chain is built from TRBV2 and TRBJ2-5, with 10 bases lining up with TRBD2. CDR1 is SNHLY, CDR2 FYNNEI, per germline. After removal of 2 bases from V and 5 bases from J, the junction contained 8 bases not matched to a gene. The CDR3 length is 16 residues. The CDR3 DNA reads TGTGCCAGCAGTGAACTTGGACTAGCGGAGGGGGAGACCCAGTACTTC. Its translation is CASSELGLAEGETQYF.

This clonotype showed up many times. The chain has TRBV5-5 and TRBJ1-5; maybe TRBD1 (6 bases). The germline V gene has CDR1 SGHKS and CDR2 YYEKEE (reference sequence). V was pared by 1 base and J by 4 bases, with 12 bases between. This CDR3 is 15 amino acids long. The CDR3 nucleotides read TGTGCCAGCAGCTTGAGGGGTCAGGGGAATCAGCCCCAGCATTTT. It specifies CASSLRGQGNQPQHF.